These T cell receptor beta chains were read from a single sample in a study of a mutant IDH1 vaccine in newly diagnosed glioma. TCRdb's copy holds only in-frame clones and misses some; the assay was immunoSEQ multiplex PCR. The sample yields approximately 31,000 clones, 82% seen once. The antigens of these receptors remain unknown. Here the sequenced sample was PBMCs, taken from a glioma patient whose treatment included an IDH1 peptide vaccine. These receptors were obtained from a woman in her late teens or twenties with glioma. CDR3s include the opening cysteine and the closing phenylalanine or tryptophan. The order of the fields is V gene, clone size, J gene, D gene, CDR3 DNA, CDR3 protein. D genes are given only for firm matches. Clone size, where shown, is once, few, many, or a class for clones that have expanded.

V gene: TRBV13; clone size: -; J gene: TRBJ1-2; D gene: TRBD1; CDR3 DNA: TGTGCCAGCAGCTCCCTCCCGACAGGGACCTATGGCTACACCTTC; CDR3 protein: CASSSLPTGTYGYTF
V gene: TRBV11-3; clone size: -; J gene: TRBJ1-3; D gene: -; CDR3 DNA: TGTGCCAGCAGCTTTGGGAGGATCTCTGGAAACACCATATATTTT; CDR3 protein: CASSFGRISGNTIYF
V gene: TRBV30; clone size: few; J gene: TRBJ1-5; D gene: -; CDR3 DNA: TGTGCCTGGAGTTCCGGGGATGGGAGCAATCAGCCCCAGCATTTT; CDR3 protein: CAWSSGDGSNQPQHF
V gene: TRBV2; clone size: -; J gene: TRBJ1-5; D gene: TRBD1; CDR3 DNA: TGTGCCAGCAGGCCCGGGGACAGCTACAATCAGCCCCAGCATTTT; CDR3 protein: CASRPGDSYNQPQHF
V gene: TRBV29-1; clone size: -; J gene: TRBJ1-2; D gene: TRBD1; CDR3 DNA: TGCAGCGTCATTACAGGGGTGATCGGCTATGGCTACACCTTC; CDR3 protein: CSVITGVIGYGYTF
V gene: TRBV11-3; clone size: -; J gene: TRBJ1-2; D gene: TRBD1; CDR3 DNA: TGTGCCAGCAGTTTGTCCGGGACAGCAAACTATGGCTACACCTTC; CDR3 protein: CASSLSGTANYGYTF
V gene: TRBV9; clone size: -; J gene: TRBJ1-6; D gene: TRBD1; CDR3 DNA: TGTGCCAGCAGCGTAGGGGACAGGGGGGCAAATAATTCACCCCTCCACTTT; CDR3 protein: CASSVGDRGANNSPLHF
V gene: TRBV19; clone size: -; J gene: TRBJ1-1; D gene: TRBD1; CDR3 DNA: TGTGCCAGTAGAGAAACAGGGGATTGGCGAGCTTTCTTT; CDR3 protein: CASRETGDWRAFF
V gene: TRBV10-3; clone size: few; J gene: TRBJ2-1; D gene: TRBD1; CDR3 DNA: TGTGCCATCAGTCAAACAGGGGAGCGTGGCAATGAGCAGTTCTTC; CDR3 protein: CAISQTGERGNEQFF
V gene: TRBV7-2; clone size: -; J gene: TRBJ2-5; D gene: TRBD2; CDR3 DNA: TGTGCCAGCGGCAGTCGAGGGACTAGCGCTCGGTACCAAGAGACCCAGTACTTC; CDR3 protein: CASGSRGTSARYQETQYF
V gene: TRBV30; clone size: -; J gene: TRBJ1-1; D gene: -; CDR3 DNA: TGTGCCTGGAGTGTAATTGGGGGCACTGAAGCTTTCTTT; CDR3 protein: CAWSVIGGTEAFF
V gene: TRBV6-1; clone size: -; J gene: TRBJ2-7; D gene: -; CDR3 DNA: TGTGCCAGCAGTGAAGCCTACGGATCTACCTACGAGCAGTACTTC; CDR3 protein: CASSEAYGSTYEQYF
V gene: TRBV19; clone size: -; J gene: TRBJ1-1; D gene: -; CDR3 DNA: TGTGCCAGTAGTATAGGGCTGGGGGCCACTGAAGCTTTCTTT; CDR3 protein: CASSIGLGATEAFF
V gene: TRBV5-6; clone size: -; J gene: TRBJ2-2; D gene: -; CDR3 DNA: TGTGCCAGCAGCCCGCCCGTCAGGGGTGGCACCGGGGAGCTGTTTTTT; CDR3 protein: CASSPPVRGGTGELFF
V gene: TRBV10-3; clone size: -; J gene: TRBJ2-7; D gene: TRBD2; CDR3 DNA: TGTGCCATCAGTGAGTCGACGCGGACTAGGGAAATATACGAGCAGTACTTC; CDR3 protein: CAISESTRTREIYEQYF
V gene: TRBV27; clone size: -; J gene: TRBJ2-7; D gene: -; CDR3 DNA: TGTGCCAGCAAGGGGGGACGACAGGGCTACGAGCAGTACTTC; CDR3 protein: CASKGGRQGYEQYF
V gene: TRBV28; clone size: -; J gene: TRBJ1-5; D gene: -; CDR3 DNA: TGTGCCAGCAGTCCCTCTGGGGCGGGGCTTAGCAATCAGCCCCAGCATTTT; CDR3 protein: CASSPSGAGLSNQPQHF
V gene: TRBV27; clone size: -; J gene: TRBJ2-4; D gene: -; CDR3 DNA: TGTGCCAGCAAGGAAGAGGGCAAAAACATTCAGTACTTC; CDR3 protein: CASKEEGKNIQYF
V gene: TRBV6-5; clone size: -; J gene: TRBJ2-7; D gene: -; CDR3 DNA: TGTGCCAGCAGTTACTCTGAAGGGGTGGACGAGCAGTACTTC; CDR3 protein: CASSYSEGVDEQYF
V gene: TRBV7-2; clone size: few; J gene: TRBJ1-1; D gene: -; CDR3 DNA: TGTGCCAGCAGCTTGTCAGAAGGGACCACTGAAGCTTTCTTT; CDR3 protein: CASSLSEGTTEAFF
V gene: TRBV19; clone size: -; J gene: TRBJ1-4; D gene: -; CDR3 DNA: TGTGCCAGTAGTCCCGCCCGGGGGGCCGGAACTAATGAAAAACTGTTTTTT; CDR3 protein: CASSPARGAGTNEKLFF
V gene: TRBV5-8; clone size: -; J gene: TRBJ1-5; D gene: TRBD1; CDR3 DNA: TGTGCCAGCAGCCCCCCCTTGACAGGGTATAGCAATCAGCCCCAGCATTTT; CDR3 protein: CASSPPLTGYSNQPQHF
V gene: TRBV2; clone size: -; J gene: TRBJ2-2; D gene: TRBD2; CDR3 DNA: TGTGCCAGCGGCTCCCCACCACGGACTAGCGGGGGCACCGGGGAGCTGTTTTTT; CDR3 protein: CASGSPPRTSGGTGELFF
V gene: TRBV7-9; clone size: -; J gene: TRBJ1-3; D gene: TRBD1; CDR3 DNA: TGTGCCAGCAGCGGACAGGGAGGTAGCTCTGGAAACACCATATATTTT; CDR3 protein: CASSGQGGSSGNTIYF
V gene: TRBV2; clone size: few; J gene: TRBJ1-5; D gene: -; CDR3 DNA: TGTGCCAGCAGTGAAGCTGATATGGGTAATCAGCCCCAGCATTTT; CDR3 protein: CASSEADMGNQPQHF
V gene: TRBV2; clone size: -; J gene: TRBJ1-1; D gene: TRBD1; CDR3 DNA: TGTGCCAGCCGATATGACAGGGGAATCACTGAAGCTTTCTTT; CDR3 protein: CASRYDRGITEAFF
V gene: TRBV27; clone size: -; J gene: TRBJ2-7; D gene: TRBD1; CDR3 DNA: TGTGCCAGCAGTTTCGGGACAGGGTGGGAGCAGTACTTC; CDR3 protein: CASSFGTGWEQYF
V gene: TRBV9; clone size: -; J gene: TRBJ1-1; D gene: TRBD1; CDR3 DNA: TGTGCCAGCAGCGTAGGCACTTCACAGGGGAGTAATAACACTGAAGCTTTCTTT; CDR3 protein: CASSVGTSQGSNNTEAFF
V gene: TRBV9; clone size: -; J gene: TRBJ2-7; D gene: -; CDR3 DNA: TGTGCCAGCTCCACCGGGGGTCAGGACGAGCAGTACTTC; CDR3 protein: CASSTGGQDEQYF
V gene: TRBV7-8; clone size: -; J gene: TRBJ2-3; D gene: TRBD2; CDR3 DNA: TGTGCCAGCAGCTGGCTAGCGGCACAAAGCACAGATACGCAGTATTTT; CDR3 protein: CASSWLAAQSTDTQYF
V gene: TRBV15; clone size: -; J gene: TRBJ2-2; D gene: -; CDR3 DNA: TGTGCCACCAGCAGAGAACCAGGAGGAACCGGGGAGCTGTTTTTT; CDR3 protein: CATSREPGGTGELFF
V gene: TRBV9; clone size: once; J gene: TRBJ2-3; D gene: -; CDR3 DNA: TGTGCCAGCAGCGTCCTAGAGGATACGCAGTATTTT; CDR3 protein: CASSVLEDTQYF